This T cell receptor beta chain stems from a study of shared clonotypes between healthy human individuals (dated by TCRdb to 2020 to 2022). With regard to the full study: The cohort included a few men and two women between 18 and 49 years of age. Different laboratories and diverse techniques were used to prepare libraries and sequence TCR repertoires, to increase sequencing depth and limit assay-specific biases. To estimate repertoire size and how much clonotypes are shared between individuals, the study performed deep sequencing of blood TCR repertoires from a handful of healthy adults. For each donor, CD4 naive and CD4 memory were each given three plates, CD8 naive was given two plates, and CD8 memory was given one plate. Per donor, leukapheresis produced somewhere between about 0.85 and 8.9 billion PBMCs.

Beyond this particular receptor, the publication reports: Naive subsets generally had larger estimated clonotype richness than memory subsets did. Based on pairwise subsampling, the degree of clonotype sharing among donors was expected to be affected by sequencing depth. Across a handful of donors, around 5.4% of naive CD4, more than 3% of naive CD8, 2.3% of memory CD4, and approximately 0.4% of memory CD8 clonotypes were shared. Compared with non-shared clonotypes, the clonotypes found in all four sorted-subset donors had higher generation probabilities. The small number of donors limited the genetic and exposure-history diversity represented. Even with the large sequencing depth, rarefaction of the sorted-subset datasets indicated that sequencing was incomplete. Sampling was restricted to blood, and TCR repertoires in tissues likely differ from the TCR repertoires found in blood.

With respect to this clone: The antigen this receptor binds is unknown. No much larger clonotype is one base removed from it; base qualities were not supplied.

Using the deep immunoSEQ assay, TCR CDR3 regions were amplified from genomic DNA by multiplex PCR. Extracted genomic DNA from each cell subset was distributed evenly across all wells of several immunoSEQ 96-well plates, and each plate was treated as a replicate. For sorted subsets, each replicate PCR was loaded with 200 ng genomic DNA, equivalent to 25,000 to 35,000 T cell genomes. The purified libraries were quantified using a Qubit 3.0 fluorometer, sized with a Bioanalyzer 2100, and then quantified again using the KAPA Library Quantification kit. Each immunoSEQ 96-well plate was sequenced on its own single-read 150-cycle Illumina NextSeq 550 flow cell. Turning to the authors' computational methods: Because the immunoSEQ output held only junctional sequences and lacked quality scores, the filtering could not match the filtering applied to full-length reads. Sequences were annotated with PyIR, a Python wrapper for IgBLAST v1.9, using IMGT germline references to assign V/J genes and CDR3. Reads with weak V/J assignments (E-value above 1e-6), missing CDR3, stop codons, out-of-frame junctions, or ambiguous translated residues were removed. V3J clonotypes were defined as sequences sharing the same inferred V gene, J gene, and CDR3 amino acid sequence. The percentage overlap between two repertoires was calculated by dividing the number of shared unique clonotypes by the size of the smaller repertoire. Repertoire richness was assessed with RTK rarefaction, the Chao1 estimator, and Recon v2.1 estimates of unobserved clonotypes. Generation probabilities for all TCRbeta clonotypes obtained by the gDNA method from a handful of donors were computed using OLGA. TCRdb mirrors the immuneACCESS table, restricted to in-frame sequences. Some clones are absent from its copies; in checked studies, under half trace to an unresolved V gene, and the reason for the others is unknown. V, J and clone size derive from that table, while D and trimming were established from the DNA sequence. For this sample the table gives just over 2,000,000 clones, of which 85% to 95% were detected only once. 0.13% of the sample is taken by the ten largest.

The donors were healthy, HIV-negative adults with no recently reported acute infections or vaccinations. Every donor was a Caucasian adult living in Nashville, Tennessee, USA. CD4+ T cells were enriched by magnetic negative selection, after which naive cells were positively selected on CD45RA and the negative fraction was taken as the memory subset. Blood was obtained by leukapheresis, after which PBMCs were separated by Ficoll-Histopaque density gradient centrifugation and cryopreserved in liquid nitrogen vapor phase. Analytical flow cytometry was used to check the purity and quantity of every magnetically sorted T cell population. Each sorted fraction had its genomic DNA isolated and then quantified by UV absorbance on a Nanodrop 2000c. CDR1 SGHTS and CDR2 YDEGEE were looked up in the germline V gene. The CDR3 has 13 amino acids, counting the end cysteine and phenylalanine. Just CDR3 DNA is preserved here, 39 bases in frame from base 1. V and J are truncated by 3 bases and 6 bases respectively, leaving an intervening sequence of 7 bases.

The receptor was derived from a man younger than 35 in good health. In this chain, TRBV5-8 is recombined with TRBJ1-6, with the D segment identity uncertain. The sequenced sample consisted of naive CD4+ T cells sorted from blood. Sample cell subset or site, as interpreted from the label and publication: CD45RA+ positively selected. The CDR3 corresponds to CASSSDPNSPLHF. The sequenced DNA is TGTGCCAGCAGCTCAGATCCTAATTCACCCCTCCACTTT.